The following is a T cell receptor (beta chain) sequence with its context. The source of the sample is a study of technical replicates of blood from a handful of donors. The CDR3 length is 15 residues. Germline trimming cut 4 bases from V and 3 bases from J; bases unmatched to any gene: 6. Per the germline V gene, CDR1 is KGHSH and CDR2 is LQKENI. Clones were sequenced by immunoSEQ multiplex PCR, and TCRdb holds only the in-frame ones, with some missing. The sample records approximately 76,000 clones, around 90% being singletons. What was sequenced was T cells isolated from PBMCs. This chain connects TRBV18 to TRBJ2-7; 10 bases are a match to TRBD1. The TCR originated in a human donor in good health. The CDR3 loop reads CASSRPGQGIYEQYF. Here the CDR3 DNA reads TGTGCCAGCTCACGCCCGGGACAGGGGATCTACGAGCAGTACTTC.